This TCR beta chain comes out of a study of T cells in Graves' hyperthyroidism and ophthalmopathy. Remarks on this clonotype: The antigen is unknown. A much larger clone is a single base away; this may be a read error.

TCR beta CDR3 regions were amplified from RNA transcripts. The TCR CDR3 first-round RT-PCR relied on the HTBI primer set. MiXCR, run by TCRdb on the multiplex PCR reads, gives a single entry per CDR3 protein. The sample contains roughly 290,000 distinct CDR3 sequences, approximately 15% of which appear only once. Study outcomes and limitations: Clonotypes that were expanded in thyroid above 0.001 mostly appeared in blood too.

Material: blood. The receptor was derived from a woman in her sixties with Graves' ophthalmopathy.

The CDR3 loop is CASSRRDRGHSEQFF. The CDR3 DNA sequence: TGTGCCAGCAGTCGCCGGGACAGGGGTCACAGTGAGCAGTTCTTC. The chain carries TRBV3-1 and TRBJ2-1, with 10 bases aligning to TRBD1. Trimming took 6 bases from V and 9 from J; bases not matched to a gene: 11. CDR3 length: 15 residues. From germline, CDR1 is LGHDT and CDR2 YNNKEL (reference sequence).